This entry lists 5 T cell receptor beta chains sequenced from one sample in a study of Graves' ophthalmopathy and Graves' hyperthyroidism. As the template, RNA transcripts were used to amplify TCR beta CDR3 regions. Second-round multiplex PCR followed a first-round RT-PCR using HTBI primers. TCRdb passed the multiplex PCR reads through MiXCR, listing each CDR3 protein once. This sample carries 200,000 to 300,000 distinct CDR3 sequences, roughly 50% of them seen once, and the ten largest clones take approximately 44%. The sequencing sample was made of peripheral blood. Source of these receptors: an adult man with Graves' ophthalmopathy.

This clonotype was observed a few times. The chain joins TRBV9 to TRBJ2-7; D may match TRBD1 or TRBD2 (5 bases each). V was pared by 4 bases and J by 3 bases, with 20 bases between. Germline CDR1 reads SGDLS; CDR2 reads YYNGEE. This CDR3 has 16 amino acids. This CDR3 reads CASSLTSGTAIYEQYF. As DNA, the CDR3 is TGTGCCAGCAGCCTCACCTCCGGGACGGCTATCTACGAGCAGTACTTC.

The chain combines TRBV7-9 with TRBJ2-5; 9 nucleotides align to TRBD2. The CDR3 spans 18 residues. The junction had 19 bases not matched to a gene; V was cut back by 6 bases and J by 5 bases. Per germline, CDR1 SEHNR and CDR2 FQNEAQ (reference sequence). CDR3 nucleotides: TGTGCCAGCAGTCCCGGGACTAGCCTCATACCCCGGCGGGAGACCCAGTACTTC. It encodes CASSPGTSLIPRRETQYF.

This clonotype was detected ten times or more. The V and J genes are TRBV7-9 and TRBJ1-6, with 9 bases lining up with TRBD1. CDR3 length: 15 residues. CDR1 and CDR2 from the germline V gene are SEHNR and FQNEAQ (reference sequence). Unmatched junction bases numbered 8, after V lost 7 bases and J lost 7 bases. CDR3 in amino acids: CASTFDGQGNSPLHF. CDR3 nucleotides: TGTGCCAGCACCTTCGACGGACAGGGGAATTCACCCCTCCACTTT.

The genes are TRBV29-1 and TRBJ2-3, with 8 bases that match TRBD1. The CDR3 loop spans 16 amino acids. Trimming cost V 2 bases and J 5 bases; bases outside gene matches: 12. The germline CDR1 and CDR2 sequences are SQVTM and ANQGSEA. CDR3 coding DNA: TGCAGCGTTGAACCACGAGGCAGGGGGCGCGTAGATACGCAGTATTTT. This translates into CSVEPRGRGRVDTQYF.

The gene calls are TRBV7-2 and TRBJ1-4; maybe TRBD1 (6 bases). With 2 bases removed from V and 5 bases from J, the gap between germline ends came to 12 bases. The CDR3 covers 15 residues. Germline assignment: CDR1 SGHTA and CDR2 FQGNSA. CDR3 bases: TGTGCCAGCAGCTTAATGGGGGGCGAGAATGAAAAACTGTTTTTT. It is translated as CASSLMGGENEKLFF.